A selection of T cell receptor beta chains follows, all from one sample in a study of CD8 T cells in Susac syndrome. TCRdb called the immunoSEQ multiplex PCR reads again in MiXCR, with one record for every CDR3 protein. Among 160,000 or so distinct CDR3 sequences listed, just under 97% were seen once. The sequenced material came from CD8+ T cells from PBMCs. The receptors derive from a human donor with multiple sclerosis. The CDR3 runs from the conserved cysteine through the conserved F or W. The D gene is left open where the match is weak. Expanded clones are given a class, and other clones once, few, many or no size at all.

>TRBJ2-5|-|TRBV27|once
TGTGCCAGCAGTTTAGGGGGCGGCAGTCAAGAGACCCAGTACTTC
CASSLGGGSQETQYF
>TRBJ2-1|-|TRBV29-1|-
TGCAGCGTTGAAGCGATTAGCCAGCCGTTCTTC
CSVEAISQPFF
>TRBJ2-1|TRBD1|TRBV27|-
TGTGCCAGCAGTCTGACGGTCAGGGGGCATGAGCAGTTCTTC
CASSLTVRGHEQFF
>TRBJ1-1|-|TRBV27|-
TGTGCCAGCAGCCTAAGGAAGGGCGCGGCTGAAGCTTTCTTT
CASSLRKGAAEAFF
>TRBJ1-2|-|TRBV11-2|-
TGTGCCAGCAGTGCCGGGGGCTCTAACTATGGCTACACCTTC
CASSAGGSNYGYTF
>TRBJ1-1|-|TRBV20-1|once
TGCAGTGCTAGATCGGGAGCTTCGGGCACTGAAGCTTTCTTT
CSARSGASGTEAFF
>TRBJ1-5|TRBD1|TRBV6-1|-
TGTGCCAGCAGTATGGGACAGGGGGGATATAGCAATCAGCCCCAGCATTTT
CASSMGQGGYSNQPQHF
>TRBJ2-5|TRBD2|TRBV2|-
TGTGCCAGCAGTGAAGCGGTGGGAGGGCCACAAGAGACCCAGTACTTC
CASSEAVGGPQETQYF
>TRBJ1-2|-|TRBV7-9|-
TGTGCCAGCAGCTACTCGACACCTAACTATGGCTACACCTTC
CASSYSTPNYGYTF
>TRBJ2-2|-|TRBV29-1|-
TGCAGCGTTGAACCGACCGAGGGACCCACCGGGGAGCTGTTTTTT
CSVEPTEGPTGELFF
>TRBJ1-2|-|TRBV3-1|-
TGTGCCAGCAGCCAAGTAGGAGGAAACTATGGCTACACCTTC
CASSQVGGNYGYTF
>TRBJ2-3|-|TRBV9|-
TGTGCCAGCAGCGTAGCTTTTTATACCACAGATACGCAGTATTTT
CASSVAFYTTDTQYF
>TRBJ2-2|-|TRBV6-5|few
TGTGCCAGCAGTTATAACACCGGGGAGCTGTTTTTT
CASSYNTGELFF
>TRBJ2-3|-|TRBV10-3|-
TGTGCCATCAGTGAGGTCTCCGGGAATACGCAGTATTTT
CAISEVSGNTQYF
>TRBJ2-3|TRBD1|TRBV29-1|-
TGCAGCGCCGAAGACAGGGTAGAGTATTTT
CSAEDRVEYF
>TRBJ2-1|TRBD1|TRBV6-5|-
TGTGCCAGCAGTTACGGAAAGGGGACAGGGGAGCAGTTCTTC
CASSYGKGTGEQFF
>TRBJ2-5|-|TRBV30|few
TGTGCCTGGAGTGTTGGGTGGGAAGAGACCCAGTACTTC
CAWSVGWEETQYF
>TRBJ2-7|TRBD2|TRBV4-1|once
TGCGCCAGCAGCCTCCACAATAGCGGGAGCTACGAGCAGTACTTC
CASSLHNSGSYEQYF
>TRBJ2-7|-|TRBV5-6|-
TGTGCCAGCAGCTTGGAAAGGGTTGCGTCCTACGAGCAGTACTTC
CASSLERVASYEQYF
>TRBJ2-7|-|TRBV30|-
TGTGCCTGGGGGATTGTCCACGAGCAGTACTTC
CAWGIVHEQYF
>TRBJ2-3|TRBD1|TRBV24-1|-
TGTGCCACAAACCTGGACAGGAAGGTAGGGGAACTAACCACAGATACGCAGTATTTT
CATNLDRKVGELTTDTQYF
>TRBJ2-4|-|TRBV12-3/TRBV12-4|-
TGTGCCAGCAGCTCCCTGGGGTTAAAAAACATTCAGTACTTC
CASSSLGLKNIQYF
>TRBJ2-1|-|TRBV4-2|-
TGTGCCAGCAGCCAAGGAGGACAGTACAATGAGCAGTTCTTC
CASSQGGQYNEQFF
>TRBJ1-1|-|TRBV15|once
TGTGCCACCAGCATAGGACAAGCGAGGACTGAAGCTTTCTTT
CATSIGQARTEAFF
>TRBJ1-1|-|TRBV6-5|-
TGTGCCAGCAGTTGGGGCACAATCACTGAAGCTTTCTTT
CASSWGTITEAFF
>TRBJ1-1|-|TRBV14|-
TGTGCCAGCAGCCGGGTTACAGGGTGGGGAACTGAAGCTTTCTTT
CASSRVTGWGTEAFF
>TRBJ2-4|TRBD2|TRBV3-1|-
TGTGCCAGCAGCCGGACTAGCGGAGTCATTCAGTACTTC
CASSRTSGVIQYF
>TRBJ2-3|TRBD2|TRBV29-1|-
TGCAGCGTTGAATGGGGGCGGGGGGCCACAGATACGCAGTATTTT
CSVEWGRGATDTQYF
>TRBJ2-3|TRBD1|TRBV5-6|once
TGTGCCAGCAGGCCTGGACAGGGACCCCAGTATTTT
CASRPGQGPQYF
>TRBJ2-1|-|TRBV25-1|-
TGTGCCAGCAGTGAAGGGTGGAACTCCTACAATGAGCAGTTCTTC
CASSEGWNSYNEQFF
>TRBJ2-2|TRBD1|TRBV6-5|-
TGTGCCAGCAGTTCGGGACAGGGTGGCACCGGGGAGCTGTTTTTT
CASSSGQGGTGELFF
>TRBJ1-1|-|TRBV12-3/TRBV12-4|-
TGTGCCAGCCGTAGAGGGTGGAGCACAGGGAACACTGAAGCTTTCTTT
CASRRGWSTGNTEAFF
>TRBJ2-2|-|TRBV6-4|-
TGTGCCAGCAGTGCCGACCTTACCGGGGAGCTGTTTTTT
CASSADLTGELFF
>TRBJ2-3|TRBD1|TRBV13|-
TGTGCCAGCAGCTCCCTTGACAGGGAATCGCAGTATTTT
CASSSLDRESQYF
>TRBJ2-7|-|TRBV29-1|-
TGCAGCGTGGCCGGGACCTCTCCCCTTTCCTACGAGCAGTACTTC
CSVAGTSPLSYEQYF
>TRBJ1-2|-|TRBV7-9|-
TGTGCCAGCAGCAACTCAAGGACGGACGCTAACTATGGCTACACCTTC
CASSNSRTDANYGYTF